The entry that follows covers one T cell receptor (beta chain) sequence. These data come from a study of blood T cell repertoires in COVID-19. Profiling relied on immunoSEQ multiplex PCR, and the TCRdb table lists in-frame clones only, not all of them. The sample shows over 250,000 clones, approximately 86% of them seen only once. This clonotype was sampled from a woman younger than 35 who had recovered from COVID-19. Sequencing was performed on PBMCs or T cells enriched from blood (not recorded which).

CDR3 residues: CASSLDAGGYYNEQFF. The DNA for the CDR3 is TGTGCCAGCAGCCTCGATGCCGGGGGTTATTACAATGAGCAGTTCTTC. The chain combines TRBV3-1 (or the pseudogene TRBV3-2) with TRBJ2-1, with D perhaps matching TRBD2 (6 bases). Between the trimmed V and J ends, which lost 4 bases and 4 bases, there was a span of 17 bases. CDR1 and CDR2 (germline): LGHDT, YNNKEL (reference sequence). The CDR3 spans 16 residues.